In this sample, the clone carrying this T cell receptor beta chain turned up once. Its matching antigen is unknown. Donors comprised healthy HIV-negative adults lacking recent acute infections or vaccinations. These data originate in a study of shared clonotypes between healthy human individuals. For the study at large: Each donor contributed plates that comprised three CD4 naive, three CD4 memory, two CD8 naive and one CD8 memory.

Per sorted-subset replicate PCR, input was around 200 ng DNA, representing roughly 28,000 T cell genomes. Clones were sequenced by immunoSEQ multiplex PCR, and TCRdb holds only the in-frame ones, with some missing. The table lists about 670,000 clones, about two thirds of them singletons. CDR3 length equals 16 residues. Per the germline V gene, CDR1 is LNHDA and CDR2 is SQIVND (reference sequence). The V gene end was trimmed by 4 bases and the J gene end by 8 bases; junction bases not matched to a gene: 11. Whole-study findings and limits: A handful of donors shared around 5% of their naive CD4 clonotypes.

This sequence joins TRBV19 and TRBJ2-1; TRBD2 matches at 10 bases. The sequencing sample was made of memory CD4+ T cells sorted from blood. Subset in this sample: CD45RA-negative fraction. This clonotype was obtained from a woman aged 30 to 39 in good health. CDR3 sequence: CASSTIAGGGRYEQFF. The DNA for the CDR3 is TGTGCCAGTAGTACTATAGCGGGAGGTGGCCGCTATGAGCAGTTCTTC.